The next 21 T cell receptor beta chains were all read from a single sample in a study of CD8+CD57+ T cells in acquired aplastic anemia. TCR beta VDJ and CDR3 profiling used genomic DNA as template. Using its own MiXCR run on the reads, TCRdb lists one record per CDR3 protein. Among about 180,000 distinct CDR3 sequences, roughly 50% were seen once, and the ten largest hold more than 1.5%. All patients picked for sequencing had shown, by flow cytometry, an expansion of CD8+CD57+ cells. What was sequenced was sorted CD4+, CD8+, or CD8+CD57+ T cells (not recorded which) from PBMCs. These receptor sequences come from a human donor with aplastic anemia.

In this sample, this clonotype turned up many times. The chain uses TRBV5-6 and TRBJ2-3, with 8 bases identical to TRBD1. With 4 bases clipped from V and 6 bases from J, the junction kept 13 bases outside the gene matches. Germline CDR1 and CDR2: SGHDT and YYEEEE. The CDR3 extends over 16 amino acids. This CDR3 reads CASSPDRAVFWDTQYF. CDR3 in DNA: TGTGCCAGCAGCCCGGACAGGGCGGTATTTTGGGATACGCAGTATTTT. Complete variable domain (other parts from reference TRBV5-6 and TRBJ2-3): DAGVTQSPTHLIKTRGQQVTLRCSPKSGHDTVSWYQQALGQGPQFIFQYYEEEERQRGNFPDRFSGHQFPNYSSELNVNALLLGDSALYLCASSPDRAVFWDTQYFGPGTRLTVL.

Comment on this clonotype: At one of its ends the junction is not consistent with the germline gene, which may arise from a read error. The rearrangement uses TRBV12-3 or TRBV12-4 and TRBJ1-1; the D is unclear. This CDR3 region has 16 residues. The CDR3 reads CASSSISWTGNIEAFF. CDR3 nucleotide sequence: TGTGCCAGCAGTTCAATTAGTTGGACGGGGAACATTGAAGCTTTCTTT.

On this clonotype: A read error may produce the germline difference seen at one junction end. This chain links TRBV15 with TRBJ2-5, with D perhaps assigned TRBD1 or TRBD2 (5 bases each). CDR1 LNHNV and CDR2 YYDKDF come from the germline V gene (reference sequence). The CDR3 covers 16 residues. CDR3 sequence: CATRRGRGDGQETQYF. CDR3 bases: TGTGCCACCCGCAGAGGCCGAGGGGACGGACAAGAGACCCAGTACTTC.

This chain joins TRBV2 and TRBJ1-6; 7 bases match TRBD1. The CDR3 totals 14 residues. The V and J ends lost 3 bases and 10 bases, in that order; junction bases with no gene match: 6. Germline lookup yields CDR1 SNHLY and CDR2 FYNNEI. This chain's CDR3 is CASSDGQAISPLHF. The CDR3 bases are TGTGCCAGCAGTGATGGACAGGCTATATCACCCCTCCACTTT.

The V and J genes are TRBV7-6 and TRBJ2-3, with 7 nucleotides matching TRBD2. Germline CDR1 is SGHVS and CDR2 is FNYEAQ. Trimming cost V 5 bases and J 6 bases; bases outside gene matches: 8. The CDR3 has 14 residues. Here the CDR3 DNA reads TGTGCCAGCAGCACAGGCGGGGGATCGGATACGCAGTATTTT. Residues: CASSTGGGSDTQYF.

This clonotype turned up a few times. CDR3 sequence reads: CASSQAMGPAGNTIYF. The CDR3 DNA sequence: TGTGCCAGCAGCCAGGCCATGGGGCCTGCTGGAAACACCATATATTTT. V and J are TRBV10-3 and TRBJ1-3, with D possibly TRBD1 on 5 matching bases. The CDR3 runs 16 residues. Germline V gene sequence: CDR1 ENHRY, CDR2 SYGVKD. With 10 bases removed from V and 2 bases from J, the gap between germline ends came to 21 bases.

The rearrangement uses TRBV24-1 and TRBJ1-2; D uncertain. The CDR3 has 14 amino acids. The germline V gene has CDR1 KGHDR and CDR2 SFDVKD. The V and J ends lost 8 bases and 3 bases respectively, with 15 bases between them. This chain's CDR3 is CATTRRSVYYGYTF. The CDR3 DNA sequence: TGTGCCACCACGCGGAGGAGCGTATACTATGGCTACACCTTC.

The sample holds many counts of this clonotype. V usage is TRBV2 and J usage is TRBJ1-4; the D is unclear. The CDR3 spans 14 residues. Germline lookup yields CDR1 SNHLY and CDR2 FYNNEI. Trimming took off 4 bases at V and 0 bases at J, with 6 bases between the two ends. As DNA, the CDR3 is TGTGCCAGCAGTGCCCAAGCAACTAATGAAAAACTGTTTTTT. Translation gives CASSAQATNEKLFF. The full variable domain, rest sourced from reference TRBV2 and TRBJ1-4, is EPEVTQTPSHQVTQMGQEVILRCVPISNHLYFYWYRQILGQKVEFLVSFYNNEISEKSEIFDDQFSVERPDGSNFTLKIRSTKLEDSAMYFCASSAQATNEKLFFGSGTQLSVL.

With respect to this clonotype: It may be a read error: a sequence one base away is much more abundant. The chain couples TRBV12-3 or TRBV12-4 to TRBJ2-1; possibly TRBD2 for D (6 bases). The CDR3 runs 16 residues. Trimming pared 7 bases from V and 7 bases from J, leaving 23 bases between. CDR3 DNA sequence: TGTGCCAGCACCCCCAGCTGGGGACGGGGGAATAATGAGCAGTTCTTC. Translated, it gives CASTPSWGRGNNEQFF.

This clonotype was detected many times. The genes are TRBV5-1 and TRBJ2-7; unclear D gene. The CDR3 sequence is 16 residues long. V lost 1 base and J lost 6, with 20 bases in between. Germline V gene data show CDR1 as SGHRS and CDR2 as YFSETQ. The CDR3 sequence: CASSLNEVSPGGEQYF. CDR3 bases: TGCGCCAGCAGCTTGAATGAGGTCAGCCCGGGCGGCGAGCAGTACTTC.

V gene TRBV7-9 combines with J gene TRBJ2-3; D not certain. The CDR3 sequence is 13 residues long. Trimming stripped 5 bases from V and 2 bases from J, with 8 bases between. From germline, CDR1 is SEHNR and CDR2 FQNEAQ (reference sequence). CDR3: CASSPGSTDTQYF. In nucleotides, the CDR3 is TGTGCCAGCAGCCCCGGGTCCACAGATACGCAGTATTTT.

The genes are TRBV20-1 and TRBJ2-5; 7 nucleotides agree with TRBD1. V lost 6 bases, J lost 7 bases, and 17 bases stayed unmatched. The CDR3 has 15 amino acids. Germline CDR1 reads DFQATT; CDR2 reads SNEGSKA (reference sequence). CDR3 bases: TGCAGTGCCGATGCAACCCGGGACAGAAGGGTGACCCAGTACTTC. Amino acid sequence: CSADATRDRRVTQYF.

This clonotype was counted once. The J gene is TRBJ2-1, the V gene TRBV10-3, with 8 bases that match TRBD1. V was clipped by 6 bases and J by 7 bases; unmatched bases: 5. Per the germline V gene, CDR1 is ENHRY and CDR2 is SYGVKD. This CDR3 region has 13 residues. The CDR3 reads CAIRETGVNEQFF. In nucleotides, the CDR3 is TGTGCCATCAGAGAGACAGGGGTGAATGAGCAGTTCTTC.

The V and J genes are TRBV20-1 and TRBJ2-3; a possible D gene is TRBD2 (6 bases). CDR3 length: 14 residues. From germline, CDR1 is DFQATT and CDR2 SNEGSKA (reference sequence). The V and J ends lost 3 bases and 8 bases respectively, with 18 bases between them. DNA for the CDR3: TGCAGTGCTAGCGTCGGCGTCCGGCGGGGTACGCAGTATTTT. Protein: CSASVGVRRGTQYF.

Only a few counts were recorded for this clonotype. A clone one base away is much larger, so this may be a read error. The chain links TRBV7-9 to TRBJ2-5; either TRBD1 or TRBD2 may supply D (5 bases each). Germline CDR1 and CDR2: SEHNR and FQNEAQ (reference sequence). V shed 1 base and J shed 5 bases, with 11 bases lying between them. This CDR3 spans 14 amino acids. The CDR3 DNA reads as TGTGCCAGCAGCTTAGTAGTGGGGGTGGAGACCCAGTACTTC. Its translation is CASSLVVGVETQYF.

This chain joins TRBV9 and TRBJ2-5, with no clear D. Germline assignment: CDR1 SGDLS and CDR2 YYNGEE. CDR3 length: 13 residues. V was cut by 1 base and J by 2 bases, with 6 bases left in between. The CDR3 nucleotides read TGTGCCAGCAGCGTACGGTTACAAGAGACCCAGTACTTC. Translation: CASSVRLQETQYF.

This clonotype was seen repeatedly, ten times or more. This chain joins TRBV6-4 and TRBJ2-7, with 9 bases lining up with TRBD2. Trimming took 3 bases from V and 2 from J; bases not matched to a gene: 5. Germline loops: CDR1 MRHNA, CDR2 SNTAGT. The CDR3 covers 15 residues. CDR3 sequence reads: CASSELAGPTYEQYF. In nucleotides, the CDR3 is TGTGCCAGCAGTGAACTAGCGGGCCCGACCTACGAGCAGTACTTC.

This clonotype was observed at least ten times. The gene calls are TRBV5-1 and TRBJ2-3; D is ambiguous. The CDR3 loop spans 13 amino acids. The V end was cut by 3 bases, the J end by 0 bases, with 5 bases between. The V gene's germline CDR1 is SGHRS and CDR2 YFSETQ. Here the CDR3 reads CASSSGSTDTQYF. The DNA of the CDR3 is TGCGCCAGCAGCTCTGGGAGCACAGATACGCAGTATTTT.

The chain carries TRBV24-1 and TRBJ2-3; D remains ambiguous. The V end was cut by 3 bases, the J end by 5 bases, with 14 bases between. Germline V CDR1 and CDR2: KGHDR, SFDVKD. The CDR3 runs to 15 residues. Here the CDR3 reads CATSDPGSPVDTQYF. Written as DNA, the CDR3 is TGTGCCACCAGTGATCCCGGTAGTCCGGTAGATACGCAGTATTTT.

This chain joins TRBV20-1 and TRBJ2-5, with TRBD1 identical over 9 bases. V was pared by 3 bases and J by 1 base, with 6 bases of the junction left unmatched. The V gene's germline CDR1 is DFQATT and CDR2 SNEGSKA (reference sequence). The CDR3 is 15 amino acids. CDR3 sequence: CSARPGTGIQETQYF. As DNA, the CDR3 is TGCAGTGCTAGGCCCGGGACAGGGATCCAAGAGACCCAGTACTTC.

Comments on this clonotype: At one end the junction does not follow the germline gene, possibly because of a read error. The J gene is TRBJ2-7, the V gene TRBV25-1, with 8 bases aligning to TRBD1. Germline CDR1 is MGHDK and CDR2 is SYGVNS. The CDR3 length is 15 residues. The CDR3 bases are TGTGCCAGCTCTCCTGGGAACAGGGGGTCCTACGAGCAGTGCTTC. As protein: CASSPGNRGSYEQCF.